This T cell receptor (beta chain) came from a study of response to subunit inactivated influenza vaccine. TCRdb used MiXCR to reprocess the RT-PCR reads, holding one entry per CDR3 protein. The data hold about half a million distinct CDR3 sequences, with approximately 7.7% observed a single time. This clonotype was seen a few times. A much larger clonotype is one base distant, so this may be a read error. Trimming left V 6 bases short and J 1 base short, with 9 bases between. From germline, CDR1 is MGHDK and CDR2 SYGVNS. This CDR3 is 13 amino acids long. The sequence derives from a man between 50 and 70 years old who received an inactivated influenza vaccine. The chain combines TRBV25-1 with TRBJ1-1; D perhaps matches TRBD1 (6 bases). Sequencing was performed on PBMCs from blood, taken roughly 24 months after vaccination. The CDR3 loop is CASSGQTNTEAFF. CDR3 nucleotide sequence: TGTGCCAGCAGCGGACAGACGAACACTGAAGCTTTCTTT.